This TCR beta chain was identified during a study of PD-L1 blockade in urothelial cancer. Study as a whole: Of around 31 patients, about 25 were males with bladder-origin urothelial cancer. Typically, measured as a median, blood samples had 141,255 T cells.

Each PCR received spiked synthetic TCR analog templates. Measured with immunoSEQ multiplex PCR; TCRdb has only the in-frame clones, and not every one. The table lists some 79,000 clones, 82% of them singletons. The CDR3 totals 14 residues. Trimming cost V 0 bases and J 1 base, with 6 bases left between them. The V gene's germline CDR1 is KGHSH and CDR2 LQKENI. The V call is TRBV18, the J call TRBJ1-1; no definite D call. This sample comprised PBMCs, obtained around atezolizumab (anti-PD-L1) treatment. The sequence came from a man between 65 and 85 years old with urothelial cancer. The chain's CDR3 is CASSPPGGNTEAFF. As DNA, the CDR3 is TGTGCCAGCTCACCACCGGGAGGGAACACTGAAGCTTTCTTT.